The rows below give T cell receptor beta chains drawn from one sample of a study of shared clonotypes between healthy human individuals. Profiling relied on immunoSEQ multiplex PCR, and the TCRdb table lists in-frame clones only, not all of them. The sample lists 2 million to 2.5 million clones, approximately 90% occurring once. Input material: naive CD4+ T cells from PBMCs. These receptors were obtained from a man younger than 35 in good health. Some clones in this sample may be carry-over from other donors' samples. The CDR3 runs from the conserved cysteine through the conserved F or W. The D gene is left open where the match is weak. The listing skips clone size in some rows; elsewhere it reads once, few, many or a size class.

.,TRBJ1-1,TRBV27,.,TGTGCCAGCAGCCTCGGACGGACGAACACTGAAGCTTTCTTT,CASSLGRTNTEAFF
.,TRBJ2-5,TRBV4-1,.,TGCGCCAGCAGCCAAGTCCCTCCAGAGACCCAGTACTTC,CASSQVPPETQYF
once,TRBJ2-1,TRBV28,TRBD2,TGTGCCAGCAGTTTATTGGGGGAGGGCCAGTCGAATGAGCAGTTCTTC,CASSLLGEGQSNEQFF
.,TRBJ2-3,TRBV18,.,TGTGCCAGCTCACCACGCCTCCGGGAAGATACGCAGTATTTT,CASSPRLREDTQYF
.,TRBJ2-3,TRBV30,TRBD2,TGTGCCTGGAGGGCGCGCACTAGCGGGAGACCCGAGGGACAAGATACGCAGTATTTT,CAWRARTSGRPEGQDTQYF
.,TRBJ1-5,TRBV5-1,.,TGCGCCAGCAGTAAGGGATACAATCAGCCCCAGCATTTT,CASSKGYNQPQHF
.,TRBJ2-6,TRBV7-2,.,TGTGCCAGCAGCTTTCGTGGGGCCAACGTCCTGACTTTC,CASSFRGANVLTF
.,TRBJ2-5,TRBV28,TRBD1,TGTGCCAGCAGTTTTTCTGGGACAGGAGAGACCCAGTACTTC,CASSFSGTGETQYF
.,TRBJ2-1,TRBV5-5,TRBD2,TGTGCCAGCAGCTTGGGTGCGGGAGGTTCCCTCTACAATGAGCAGTTCTTC,CASSLGAGGSLYNEQFF
.,TRBJ2-7,TRBV28,.,TGTGCCAGCAGTTTGCTTATGGGCAGGGGATCCTACGGGCAGTACTTC,CASSLLMGRGSYGQYF
.,TRBJ1-1,TRBV7-9,.,TGTGCCAGCAGCGCCGAAGACCTTGCGGTGGGCGGCACTGAAGCTTTCTTT,CASSAEDLAVGGTEAFF
.,TRBJ2-1,TRBV28,.,TGTGCCAGCAGGAGAGCCGGGGACAATGAGCAGTTCTTC,CASRRAGDNEQFF
.,TRBJ2-6,TRBV29-1,.,TGCAGCGTCAGGAGCTCTGGGGCCAACGTCCTGACTTTC,CSVRSSGANVLTF
.,TRBJ2-7,TRBV5-4,.,TGTGCCAGCAGCCTGAGGGACATATCCTACGAGCAGTACTTC,CASSLRDISYEQYF
.,TRBJ2-7,TRBV10-3,.,TGTGCCACCAGGGGTGAGCGGGGATTCTCCTACGAGCAGTACTTC,CATRGERGFSYEQYF
.,TRBJ2-2,TRBV2,TRBD2,TGTGCCAGCAGTGGAGCGGGAGCCACCGGGGAGCTGTTTTTT,CASSGAGATGELFF
.,TRBJ2-7,TRBV18,.,TGTGCCAGCTCACCCGGAGCAGCGAAGGACTACGAGCAGTACTTC,CASSPGAAKDYEQYF
.,TRBJ1-1,TRBV2,.,TGTGCCAGCAGTGAGCCTTTCCGGGGACAGAACACTGAAGCTTTCTTT,CASSEPFRGQNTEAFF
once,TRBJ1-2,TRBV5-1,.,TGCGCCAGCAGCTCCGGCACACCAGCCCCCTATGGCTACACCTTC,CASSSGTPAPYGYTF
.,TRBJ2-7,TRBV5-1,TRBD2,TGCGCCAGCAGCTCAAGGAGCGGGGGGCCCTACGAGCAGTACTTC,CASSSRSGGPYEQYF
.,TRBJ2-2,TRBV29-1,TRBD2,TGCAGCGTTGTGAGTTTGTTAGGCCCGGGAGGAAACACCGGGGAGCTGTTTTTT,CSVVSLLGPGGNTGELFF
.,TRBJ2-3,TRBV7-3,.,TGTGCCAGCTCTCTAACAGATACGCAGTATTTT,CASSLTDTQYF
once,TRBJ1-3,TRBV5-1,TRBD1,TGCGCCAGCAGCCCCAGGACAGGGGGAAACTCTGGAAACACCATATATTTT,CASSPRTGGNSGNTIYF
.,TRBJ2-1,TRBV5-8,.,TGTGCCAGCAGTCATAGCGATAGAACCTACAATGAGCAGTTCTTC,CASSHSDRTYNEQFF
.,TRBJ1-2,TRBV28,TRBD1,TGTGCCAGCAGTTCCCCGGGACAGGGAAACGGCTACACCTTC,CASSSPGQGNGYTF
.,TRBJ1-2,TRBV28,TRBD1,TGTGCCAGCAGTTTAGGGGCAGGGGGTACGTATGGCTACACCTTC,CASSLGAGGTYGYTF
.,TRBJ2-2,TRBV19,TRBD1,TGTGCCAGCACAGGGGAAACCGGGGAGCTGTTTTTT,CASTGETGELFF
.,TRBJ2-1,TRBV18,TRBD2,TGTGCCAGCTCACCACAGGGGACTAGCGGGAGCGGGGCCTACAATGAGCAGTTCTTC,CASSPQGTSGSGAYNEQFF
.,TRBJ1-3,TRBV5-1,.,TGCGCCAGCAGCTTGGAACTCTCTGGAAACACCATATATTTT,CASSLELSGNTIYF
.,TRBJ2-5,TRBV7-2,.,TGTGCCAGCAGCTTCTTCCAAGAGACCCAGTACTTC,CASSFFQETQYF
.,TRBJ1-2,TRBV28,.,TGTGCCAGCACTGAAACGTACGGGGGCGCGGACTATGGCTACACCTTC,CASTETYGGADYGYTF
.,TRBJ1-2,TRBV5-1,.,TGCGCCAGCAGCACGTCAGGCTACCCCTATGGCTACACCTTC,CASSTSGYPYGYTF
.,TRBJ2-3,TRBV5-1,.,TGCGCCAGCAGCCCTCTAGCCCTTAGCACAGATACGCAGTATTTT,CASSPLALSTDTQYF
.,TRBJ2-7,TRBV27,TRBD1,TGTGCCAGCAGTCCAGGGGACAGGGGCGACTCCTACGAGCAGTACTTC,CASSPGDRGDSYEQYF
.,TRBJ2-7,TRBV4-1,.,TGCGCCAGCAGCCAAGTGGTGGGTGCTAGCTACGAGCAGTACTTC,CASSQVVGASYEQYF
.,TRBJ1-2,TRBV7-2,TRBD1,TGTGCCAGCAGCATGACAGGGGGTCGATATGGCTACACCTTC,CASSMTGGRYGYTF
.,TRBJ2-1,TRBV19,.,TGTGCCAGTAGTCCTGACCGGGCCGACAATGAGCAGTTCTTC,CASSPDRADNEQFF
once,TRBJ2-1,TRBV10-3,TRBD2,TGTGCCACCAAGCGGGAGGAACCGAATGAGCAGTTCTTC,CATKREEPNEQFF
.,TRBJ2-5,TRBV11-2,TRBD2,TGTGCCAGCACCCCGGCTCGCGGGAGTATCCAAGAGACCCAGTACTTC,CASTPARGSIQETQYF
.,TRBJ1-5,TRBV27,TRBD1,TGTGCCAGCAAGGGGACAGGGTTGCAGCCCCAGCATTTT,CASKGTGLQPQHF